Listed below are T cell receptor beta chains from one sample, sequenced in a study of shared clonotypes between healthy human individuals. The protocol was immunoSEQ multiplex PCR, while the TCRdb copy is restricted to in-frame clones and leaves out a portion. There are approximately 2.3 million clones in the sample; 85% to 95% occur only once, and 0.39% lies in the top ten. The specimen was naive CD4+ T cells from PBMCs. The receptors here all came from a man younger than 35 in good health. Some clones in this sample may be carry-over from other donors' samples. Each CDR3 is given with its conserved first and last residue. The order of the fields is J gene, clone size, V gene, CDR3 protein. The listing skips clone size in some rows; elsewhere it reads once, few, many or a size class.

TRBJ2-4 | . | TRBV9 | CASSVTGTGGNIQYF
TRBJ2-3 | . | TRBV28 | CASIVQGTDTQYF
TRBJ2-7 | . | TRBV2 | CASSEDRGAGEQYF
TRBJ2-1 | . | TRBV2 | CASSEAFGLDYNEQFF
TRBJ1-4 | . | TRBV9 | CASSTGFREKLFF
TRBJ2-7 | . | TRBV10-3 | CAISEPVPGSEQYF
TRBJ1-1 | few | TRBV29-1 | CSVGRGANTEAFF
TRBJ1-4 | . | TRBV2 | CASSVLATNEKLFF
TRBJ2-1 | . | TRBV27 | CASSLWGYNEQFF
TRBJ1-2 | . | TRBV29-1 | CSVEFYGYTF
TRBJ2-1 | . | TRBV1 | CTSGLAGDPNEQFF
TRBJ1-1 | . | TRBV2 | CASSVGQGSTEAFF
TRBJ2-5 | . | TRBV18 | CASSPLSQIETQYF
TRBJ2-3 | . | TRBV18 | CASSPPGLVGADTQYF
TRBJ1-1 | . | TRBV7-8 | CASSTPRLGTEAFF
TRBJ2-1 | . | TRBV11-2 | CASSPWDSGEYNEQFF
TRBJ2-3 | . | TRBV9 | CASSSLAEADTQYF
TRBJ2-1 | . | TRBV5-4 | CASSLGGKPVDEQFF
TRBJ2-1 | . | TRBV19 | CASSIIAGYYNEQFF
TRBJ2-1 | once | TRBV28 | CASSLSTRKQFF
TRBJ2-1 | . | TRBV27 | CASSLRSGDGEFF
TRBJ2-3 | . | TRBV28 | CASTRGSDTQYF
TRBJ2-1 | once | TRBV10-3 | CASTSGSSGEQFF
TRBJ2-7 | . | TRBV9 | CASSVPTRGRDEQYF
TRBJ2-4 | . | TRBV28 | CASSPSRGVGNIQYF
TRBJ2-2 | . | TRBV19 | CASNTRNTGELFF
TRBJ2-1 | once | TRBV5-4 | CASSIGGSSSYNEQFF
TRBJ2-6 | once | TRBV7-3 | CASSLGSPGANVLTF
TRBJ2-3 | . | TRBV5-1 | CASSLGGVRGDTQYF
TRBJ1-4 | . | TRBV18 | CASSDSGGRLFF
TRBJ2-2 | . | TRBV28 | CASSFALGTGELFF
TRBJ2-7 | . | TRBV7-3 | CASSYQGGRSYEQYF
TRBJ2-7 | . | TRBV28 | CASSLPGSTTYEQYF
TRBJ2-7 | few | TRBV10-1 | CASRPGTGSGEQYF
TRBJ2-7 | . | TRBV5-4 | CASSLAAVPTYEQYF
TRBJ2-2 | . | TRBV4-3 | CASSQELVAAARELFF
TRBJ1-5 | once | TRBV5-3 | CARSRPRGRQPQHF
TRBJ2-5 | . | TRBV7-2 | CASSFGRLETQYF
TRBJ1-2 | . | TRBV5-1 | CASSVGTENYGYTF
TRBJ1-2 | . | TRBV7-9 | CASSLVGWTNYGYTF
TRBJ1-1 | . | TRBV5-1 | CASSLGGSYEAFF
TRBJ2-1 | . | TRBV5-4 | CASSLADGRSYNEQFF
TRBJ2-5 | . | TRBV28 | CASEPEAQETQYF
TRBJ2-7 | . | TRBV11-2 | CASSLLAGGAYEQYF
TRBJ2-7 | . | TRBV19 | CASSIGGTSGSSGEQYF
TRBJ2-1 | . | TRBV15 | CATSPGGGSWEQFF
TRBJ2-7 | . | TRBV2 | CASLYGQEASYEQYF
TRBJ1-2 | . | TRBV5-1 | CASCSGGTTNYGYTF
TRBJ2-7 | . | TRBV6-5 | CASSYPAWRGGYEQYF
TRBJ1-4 | . | TRBV9 | CASSVAGGLEEKLFF
TRBJ2-6 | . | TRBV19 | CASRAGESGANVLTF
TRBJ2-1 | . | TRBV11-2 | CASSPPGTSGVNEQFF
TRBJ1-4 | . | TRBV30 | CAWSDLGGSNEKLFF
TRBJ2-6 | . | TRBV19 | CASNRFWSSGANVLTF
TRBJ1-3 | . | TRBV19 | CATAGPQRGNTIYF
TRBJ2-7 | . | TRBV6-1 | CASSERKEGREQYF
TRBJ2-2 | . | TRBV28 | CASSLGRNTGELFF
TRBJ2-5 | . | TRBV5-1 | CASSLDGTSGTVGYF
TRBJ2-6 | . | TRBV30 | CAWSTGANVLTF
TRBJ2-7 | . | TRBV2 | CASNNRALLEQYF